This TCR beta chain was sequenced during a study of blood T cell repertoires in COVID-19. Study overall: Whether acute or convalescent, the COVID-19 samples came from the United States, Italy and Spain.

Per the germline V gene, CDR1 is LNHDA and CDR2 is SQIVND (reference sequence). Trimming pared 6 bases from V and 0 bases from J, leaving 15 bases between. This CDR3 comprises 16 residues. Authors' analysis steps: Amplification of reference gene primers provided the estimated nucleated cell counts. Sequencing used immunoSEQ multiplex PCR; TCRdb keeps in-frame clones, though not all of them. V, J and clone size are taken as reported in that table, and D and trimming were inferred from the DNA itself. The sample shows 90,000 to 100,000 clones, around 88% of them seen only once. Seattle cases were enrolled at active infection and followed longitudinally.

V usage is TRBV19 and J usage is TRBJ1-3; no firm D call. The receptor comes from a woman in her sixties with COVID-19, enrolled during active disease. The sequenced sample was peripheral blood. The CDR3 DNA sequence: TGTGCCAGTAGCCGCACTCAGGTGTACTCTGGAAACACCATATATTTT. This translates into CASSRTQVYSGNTIYF. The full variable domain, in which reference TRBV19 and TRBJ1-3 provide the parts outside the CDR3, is DGGITQSPKYLFRKEGQNVTLSCEQNLNHDAMYWYRQDPGQGLRLIYYSQIVNDFQKGDIAEGYSVSREKKESFPLTVTSAQKNPTAFYLCASSRTQVYSGNTIYFGEGSWLTVV.